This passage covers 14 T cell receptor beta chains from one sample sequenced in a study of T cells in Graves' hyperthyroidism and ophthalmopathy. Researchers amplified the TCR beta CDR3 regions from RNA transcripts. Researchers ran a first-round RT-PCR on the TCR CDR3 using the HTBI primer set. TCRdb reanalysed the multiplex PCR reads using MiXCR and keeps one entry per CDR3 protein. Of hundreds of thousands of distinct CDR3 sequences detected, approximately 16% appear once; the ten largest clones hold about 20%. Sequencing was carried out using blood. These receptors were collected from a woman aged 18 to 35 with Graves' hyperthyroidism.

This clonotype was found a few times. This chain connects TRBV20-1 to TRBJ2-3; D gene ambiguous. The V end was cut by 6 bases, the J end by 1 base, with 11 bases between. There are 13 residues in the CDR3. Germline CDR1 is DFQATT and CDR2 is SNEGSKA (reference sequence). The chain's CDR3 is CSAPVWRTDTQYF. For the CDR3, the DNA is TGCAGTGCGCCCGTGTGGCGCACAGATACGCAGTATTTT.

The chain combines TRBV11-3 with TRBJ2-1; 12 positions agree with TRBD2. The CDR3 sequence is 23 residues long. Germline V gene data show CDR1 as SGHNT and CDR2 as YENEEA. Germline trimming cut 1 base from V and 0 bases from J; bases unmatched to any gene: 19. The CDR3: CASSLVTPSGRGQRSSSYNEQFF. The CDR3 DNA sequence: TGTGCCAGCAGCTTAGTAACTCCTAGCGGGAGGGGACAACGATCTAGCTCCTACAATGAGCAGTTCTTC.

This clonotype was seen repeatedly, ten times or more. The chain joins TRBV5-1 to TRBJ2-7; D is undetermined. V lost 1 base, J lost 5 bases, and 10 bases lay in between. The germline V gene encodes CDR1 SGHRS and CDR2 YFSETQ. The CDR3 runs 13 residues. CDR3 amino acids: CASSLPRLDEQYF. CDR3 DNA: TGCGCCAGCAGCTTGCCGCGACTGGACGAGCAGTACTTC. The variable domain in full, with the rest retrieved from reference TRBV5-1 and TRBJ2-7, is KAGVTQTPRYLIKTRGQQVTLSCSPISGHRSVSWYQQTPGQGLQFLFEYFSETQRNKGNFPGRFSGRQFSNSRSEMNVSTLELGDSALYLCASSLPRLDEQYFGPGTRLTVT.

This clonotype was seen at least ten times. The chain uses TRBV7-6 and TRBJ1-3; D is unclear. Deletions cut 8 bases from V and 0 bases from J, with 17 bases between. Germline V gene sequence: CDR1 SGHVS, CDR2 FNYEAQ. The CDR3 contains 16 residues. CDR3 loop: CASGSADSSSGNTIYF. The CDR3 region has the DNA TGTGCCAGCGGGTCGGCAGACTCTAGCTCTGGAAACACCATATATTTT.

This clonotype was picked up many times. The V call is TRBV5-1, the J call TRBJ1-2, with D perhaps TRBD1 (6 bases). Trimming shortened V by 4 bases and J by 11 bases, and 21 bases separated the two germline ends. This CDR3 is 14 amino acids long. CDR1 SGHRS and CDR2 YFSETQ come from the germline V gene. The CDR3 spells CASSNPGHQSSYTF. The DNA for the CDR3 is TGCGCCAGCAGCAACCCGGGACACCAGTCGAGTTACACCTTC. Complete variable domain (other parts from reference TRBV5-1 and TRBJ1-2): KAGVTQTPRYLIKTRGQQVTLSCSPISGHRSVSWYQQTPGQGLQFLFEYFSETQRNKGNFPGRFSGRQFSNSRSEMNVSTLELGDSALYLCASSNPGHQSSYTFGSGTRLTVV.

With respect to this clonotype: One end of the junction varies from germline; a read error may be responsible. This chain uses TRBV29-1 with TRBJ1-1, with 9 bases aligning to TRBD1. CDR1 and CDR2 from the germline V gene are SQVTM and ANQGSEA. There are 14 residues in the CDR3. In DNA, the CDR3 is TGCAGCGTTGATGCGACAGGGGGAATCACTGAAACTTTCTTT. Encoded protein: CSVDATGGITETFF.

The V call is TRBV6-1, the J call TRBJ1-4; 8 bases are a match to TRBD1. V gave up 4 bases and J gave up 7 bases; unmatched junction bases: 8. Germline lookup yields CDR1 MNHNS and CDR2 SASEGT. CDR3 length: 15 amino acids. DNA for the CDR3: TGTGCCAGCAGTGCCCAGGGGGCTCGGATTGAAAAACTGTTTTTT. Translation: CASSAQGARIEKLFF.

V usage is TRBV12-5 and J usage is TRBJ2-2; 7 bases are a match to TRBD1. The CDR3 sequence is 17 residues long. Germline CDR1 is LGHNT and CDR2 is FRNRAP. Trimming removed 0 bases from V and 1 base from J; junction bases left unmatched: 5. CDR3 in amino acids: CASGLVPGTENTGELFF. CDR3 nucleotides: TGTGCTAGTGGTTTGGTTCCTGGGACAGAGAACACCGGGGAGCTGTTTTTT.

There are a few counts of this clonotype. CDR3 loop: CASSRGGWNQPQHF. The CDR3 coding sequence is TGTGCCAGTAGTAGGGGGGGATGGAATCAGCCCCAGCATTTT. This chain joins TRBV19 and TRBJ1-5; D perhaps matches TRBD1 (5 bases). Germline V gene lookup returns CDR1 LNHDA and CDR2 SQIVND (reference sequence). The CDR3 length is 14 residues. The ends were cut back, 4 bases at V and 4 bases at J, with 11 bases in the middle.

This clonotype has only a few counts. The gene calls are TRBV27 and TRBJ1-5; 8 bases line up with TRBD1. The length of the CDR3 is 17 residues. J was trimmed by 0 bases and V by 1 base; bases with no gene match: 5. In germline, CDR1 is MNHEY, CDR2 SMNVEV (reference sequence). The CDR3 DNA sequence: TGTGCCAGCAGTTTATGGGGGACAGGTTATAGCAATCAGCCCCAGCATTTT. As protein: CASSLWGTGYSNQPQHF.

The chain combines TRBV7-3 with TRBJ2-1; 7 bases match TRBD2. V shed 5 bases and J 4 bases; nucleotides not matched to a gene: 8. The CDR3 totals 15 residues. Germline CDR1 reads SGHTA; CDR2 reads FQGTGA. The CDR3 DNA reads TGTGCCAGCAGCCCTGGGGGGGGGGTGTACAATGAGCAGTTCTTC. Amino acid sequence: CASSPGGGVYNEQFF.

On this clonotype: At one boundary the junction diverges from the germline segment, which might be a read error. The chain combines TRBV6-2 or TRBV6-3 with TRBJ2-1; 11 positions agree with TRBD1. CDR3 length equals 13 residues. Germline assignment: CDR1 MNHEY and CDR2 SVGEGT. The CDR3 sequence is CACRRDRGSEQFF. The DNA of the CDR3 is TGTGCCTGCAGGAGGGACAGGGGGAGTGAGCAGTTCTTC.

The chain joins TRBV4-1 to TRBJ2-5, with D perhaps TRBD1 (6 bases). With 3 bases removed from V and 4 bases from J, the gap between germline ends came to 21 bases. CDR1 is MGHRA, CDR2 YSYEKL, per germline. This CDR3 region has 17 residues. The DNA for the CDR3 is TGCGCCAGCAGCCACTCTTCCACACACAGGGACGGAGAGACCCAGTACTTC. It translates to CASSHSSTHRDGETQYF.

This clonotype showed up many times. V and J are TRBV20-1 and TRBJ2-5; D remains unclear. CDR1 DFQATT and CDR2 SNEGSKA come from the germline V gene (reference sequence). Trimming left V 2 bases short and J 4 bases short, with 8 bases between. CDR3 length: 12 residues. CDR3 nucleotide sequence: TGCAGTGCTAGATCTTGGGGAGAGACCCAGTACTTC. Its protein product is CSARSWGETQYF.